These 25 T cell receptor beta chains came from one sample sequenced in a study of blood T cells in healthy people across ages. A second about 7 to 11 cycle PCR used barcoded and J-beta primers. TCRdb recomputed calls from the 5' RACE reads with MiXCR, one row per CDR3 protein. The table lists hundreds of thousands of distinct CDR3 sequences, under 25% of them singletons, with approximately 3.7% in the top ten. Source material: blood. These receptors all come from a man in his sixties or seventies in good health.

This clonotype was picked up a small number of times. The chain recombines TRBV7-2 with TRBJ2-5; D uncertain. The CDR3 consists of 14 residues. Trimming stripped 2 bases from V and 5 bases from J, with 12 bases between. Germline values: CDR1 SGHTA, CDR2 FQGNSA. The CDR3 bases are TGTGCCAGCAGCTTAATATCTAGGGCCGAGACCCAGTACTTC. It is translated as CASSLISRAETQYF.

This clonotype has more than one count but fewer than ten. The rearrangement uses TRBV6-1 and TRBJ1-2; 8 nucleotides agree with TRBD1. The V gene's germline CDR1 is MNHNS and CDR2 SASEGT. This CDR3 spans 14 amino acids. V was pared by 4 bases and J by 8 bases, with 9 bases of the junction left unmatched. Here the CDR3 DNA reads TGTGCCAGCAGTGGATCTACAGGGGGACGCGGCTACACCTTC. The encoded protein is CASSGSTGGRGYTF.

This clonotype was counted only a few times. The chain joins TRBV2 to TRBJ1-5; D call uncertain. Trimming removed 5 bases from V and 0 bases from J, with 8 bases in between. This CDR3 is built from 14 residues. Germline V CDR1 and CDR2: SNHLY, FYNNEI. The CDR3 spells CASSRRDSNQPQHF. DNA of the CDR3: TGTGCCAGCAGTCGACGCGATAGCAATCAGCCCCAGCATTTT.

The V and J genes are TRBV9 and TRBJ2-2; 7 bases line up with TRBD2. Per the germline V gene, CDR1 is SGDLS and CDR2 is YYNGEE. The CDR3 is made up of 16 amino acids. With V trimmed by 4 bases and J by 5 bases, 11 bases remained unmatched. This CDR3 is CASSRDGGSSTGELFF. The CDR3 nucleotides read TGTGCCAGCAGCCGGGATGGCGGGAGTAGTACCGGGGAGCTGTTTTTT.

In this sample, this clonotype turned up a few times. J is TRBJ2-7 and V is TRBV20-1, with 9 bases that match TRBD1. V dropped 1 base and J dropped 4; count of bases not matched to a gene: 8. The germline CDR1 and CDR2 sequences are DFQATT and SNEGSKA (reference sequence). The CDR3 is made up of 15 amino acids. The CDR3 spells CSARVHGTGSYEQYF. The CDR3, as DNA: TGCAGTGCTAGAGTCCACGGGACAGGGTCTTACGAGCAGTACTTC.

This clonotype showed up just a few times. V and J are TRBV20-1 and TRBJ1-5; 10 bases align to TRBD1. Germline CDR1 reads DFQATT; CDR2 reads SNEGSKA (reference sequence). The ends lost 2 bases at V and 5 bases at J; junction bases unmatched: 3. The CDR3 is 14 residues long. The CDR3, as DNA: TGCAGTGCTAGAAGGACAGGGGGGTATCAGCCCCAGCATTTT. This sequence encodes CSARRTGGYQPQHF.

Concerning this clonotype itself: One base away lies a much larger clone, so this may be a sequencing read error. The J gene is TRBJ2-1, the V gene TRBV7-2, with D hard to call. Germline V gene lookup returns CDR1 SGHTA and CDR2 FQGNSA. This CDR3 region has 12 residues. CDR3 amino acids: CAGSFLGNEQFF. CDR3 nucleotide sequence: TGTGCCGGCAGCTTTCTGGGCAATGAGCAGTTCTTC.

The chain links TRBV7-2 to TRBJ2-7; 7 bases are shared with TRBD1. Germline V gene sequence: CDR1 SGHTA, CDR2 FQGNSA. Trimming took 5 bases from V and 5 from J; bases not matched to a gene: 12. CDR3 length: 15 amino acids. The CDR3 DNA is TGTGCCAGCAGCGACAGGGTTCGAAGTTCCCACGAGCAGTACTTC. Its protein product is CASSDRVRSSHEQYF.

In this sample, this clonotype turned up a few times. The CDR3 is CATTGTNTDTQYF. DNA for the CDR3: TGTGCCACTACCGGGACGAACACAGATACGCAGTATTTT. The chain links TRBV6-5 to TRBJ2-3, with D perhaps being TRBD1 or TRBD2 (5 bases each). The germline V and J ends were trimmed by 10 bases and 2 bases, with 13 bases remaining between them. This CDR3 has 13 amino acids. Germline CDR1 MNHEY, CDR2 SVGAGI.

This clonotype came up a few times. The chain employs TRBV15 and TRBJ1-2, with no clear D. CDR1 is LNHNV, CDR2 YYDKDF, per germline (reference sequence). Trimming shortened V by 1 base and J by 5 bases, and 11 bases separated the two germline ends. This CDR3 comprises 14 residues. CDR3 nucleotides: TGTGCCACCAGCAGAGTATTAGGATCATATGGCTACACCTTC. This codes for CATSRVLGSYGYTF.

CDR3 in amino acids: CASSLDGGRVDNEQFF. In DNA form, the CDR3 reads TGTGCCAGCAGCTTAGATGGCGGGAGGGTGGACAATGAGCAGTTCTTC. The V call is TRBV11-3, the J call TRBJ2-5; 9 bases map to TRBD2. The closer fit of TRBJ2-1 to the DNA end suggests the J call may be wrong. The CDR3 sequence is 16 residues long. Germline CDR1 SGHNT, CDR2 YENEEA.

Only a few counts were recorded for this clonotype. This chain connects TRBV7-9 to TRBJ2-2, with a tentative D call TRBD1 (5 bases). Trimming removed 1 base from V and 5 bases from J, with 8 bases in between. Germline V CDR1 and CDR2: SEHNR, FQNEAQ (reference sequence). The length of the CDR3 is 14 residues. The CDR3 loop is CASSLDPGTGELFF. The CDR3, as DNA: TGTGCCAGCAGCTTAGATCCAGGGACCGGGGAGCTGTTTTTT.

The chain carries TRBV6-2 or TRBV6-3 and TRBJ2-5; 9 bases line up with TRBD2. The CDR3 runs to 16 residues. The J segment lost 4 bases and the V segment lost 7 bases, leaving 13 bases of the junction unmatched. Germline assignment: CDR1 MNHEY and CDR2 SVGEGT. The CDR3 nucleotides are TGTGCCAGCAAAGACCCGGGACTAGCCGGAGGAGAGACCCAGTACTTC. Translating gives CASKDPGLAGGETQYF.

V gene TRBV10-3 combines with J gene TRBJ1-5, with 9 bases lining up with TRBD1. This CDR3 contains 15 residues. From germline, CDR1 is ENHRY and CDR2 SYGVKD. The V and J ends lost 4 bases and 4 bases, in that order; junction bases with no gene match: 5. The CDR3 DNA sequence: TGTGCCATCAGTGCACAGGGGGCTGGAAATCAGCCCCAGCATTTT. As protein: CAISAQGAGNQPQHF.

The CDR3 loop is CASSAGGSTDTQYF. The CDR3 DNA reads as TGCGCCAGCAGCGCCGGTGGTTCCACAGATACGCAGTATTTT. This rearrangement joins TRBV5-1 to TRBJ2-3; D ambiguous. The CDR3 sequence is 14 residues long. V was pared by 4 bases and J by 2 bases, with 11 bases between. Germline V gives CDR1 SGHRS, CDR2 YFSETQ.

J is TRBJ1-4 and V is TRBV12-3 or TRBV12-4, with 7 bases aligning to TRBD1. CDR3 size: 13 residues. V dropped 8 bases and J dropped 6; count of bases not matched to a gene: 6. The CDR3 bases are TGTGCCAGCGCCGGGACAGCCGATGAAAAACTGTTTTTT. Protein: CASAGTADEKLFF.

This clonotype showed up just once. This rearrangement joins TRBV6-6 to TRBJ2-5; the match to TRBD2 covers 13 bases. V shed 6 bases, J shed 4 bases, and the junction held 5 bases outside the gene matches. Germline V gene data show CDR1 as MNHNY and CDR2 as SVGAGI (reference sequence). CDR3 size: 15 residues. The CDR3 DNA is TGTGCCAGCAGCCAACTAGCGGGGGGGCCAGAGACCCAGTACTTC. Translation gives CASSQLAGGPETQYF.

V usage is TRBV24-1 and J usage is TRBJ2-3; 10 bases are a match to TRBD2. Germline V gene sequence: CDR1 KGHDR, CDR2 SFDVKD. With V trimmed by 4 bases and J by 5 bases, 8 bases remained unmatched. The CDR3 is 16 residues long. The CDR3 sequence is CATSEYGLAAGDTQYF. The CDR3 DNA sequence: TGTGCCACCAGTGAGTACGGACTAGCGGCGGGAGATACGCAGTATTTT.

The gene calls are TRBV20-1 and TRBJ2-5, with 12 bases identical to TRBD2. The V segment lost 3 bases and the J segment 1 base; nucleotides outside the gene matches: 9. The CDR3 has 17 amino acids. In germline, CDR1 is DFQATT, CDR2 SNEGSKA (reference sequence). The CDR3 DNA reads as TGCAGTGCTAGTTCCCTAGCGGGAGGGAAAATCCAAGAGACCCAGTACTTC. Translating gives CSASSLAGGKIQETQYF.

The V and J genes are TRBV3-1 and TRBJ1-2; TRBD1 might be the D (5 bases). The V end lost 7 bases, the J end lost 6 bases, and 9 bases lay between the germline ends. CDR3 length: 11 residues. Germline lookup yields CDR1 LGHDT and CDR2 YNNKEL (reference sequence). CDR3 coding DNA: TGTGCCAGCACCTCGGGGGATGGCTACACCTTC. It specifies CASTSGDGYTF.

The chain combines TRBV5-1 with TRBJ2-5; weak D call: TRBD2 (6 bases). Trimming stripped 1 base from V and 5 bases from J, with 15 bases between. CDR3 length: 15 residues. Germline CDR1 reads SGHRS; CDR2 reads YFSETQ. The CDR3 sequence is CASSLTYGSDETQYF. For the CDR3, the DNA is TGCGCCAGCAGCTTGACATACGGGAGTGACGAGACCCAGTACTTC.

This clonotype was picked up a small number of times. The CDR3 bases are TGTGCCAGCAGCTTAGCACGAGGGCTAGCTAATTTCTACGAGCAGTACTTC. Residues: CASSLARGLANFYEQYF. The chain combines TRBV7-8 with TRBJ2-5, with a weak D call TRBD2 (5 bases). The J call could be wrong; TRBJ2-7 is a better fit for the DNA end. Germline V CDR1 and CDR2: SGHVS, FQNEAQ. The CDR3 consists of 17 residues.

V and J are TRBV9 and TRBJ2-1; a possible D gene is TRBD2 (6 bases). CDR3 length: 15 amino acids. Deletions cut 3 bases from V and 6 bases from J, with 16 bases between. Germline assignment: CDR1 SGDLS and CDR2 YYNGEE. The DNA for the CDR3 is TGTGCCAGCAGCGCCCGGGACCTCGGGGGCAATGAGCAGTTCTTC. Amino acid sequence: CASSARDLGGNEQFF.

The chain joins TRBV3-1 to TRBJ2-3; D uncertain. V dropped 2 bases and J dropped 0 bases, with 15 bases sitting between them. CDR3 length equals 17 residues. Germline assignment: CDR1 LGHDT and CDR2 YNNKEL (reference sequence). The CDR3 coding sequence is TGTGCCAGCAGCCAATTCCGGACGGATACTAGCACAGATACGCAGTATTTT. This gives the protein CASSQFRTDTSTDTQYF.

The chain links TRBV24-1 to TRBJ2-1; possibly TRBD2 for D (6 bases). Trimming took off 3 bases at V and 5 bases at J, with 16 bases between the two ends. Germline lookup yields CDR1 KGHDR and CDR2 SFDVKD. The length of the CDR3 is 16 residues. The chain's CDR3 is CATSDPSGSPHNEQFF. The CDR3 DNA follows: TGTGCCACCAGTGATCCCAGCGGGTCTCCCCACAATGAGCAGTTCTTC.